Shown below are 4 T cell receptor beta chains from a single sample sequenced in a study of blood T cell repertoires in COVID-19. Some clones are missing from TCRdb's copy, which holds only in-frame ones; the method was immunoSEQ multiplex PCR. The sample holds approximately 290,000 clones, roughly 87% seen once. Sequenced: peripheral blood. The receptors stem from a man aged 18 to 29 with active or convalescent COVID-19.

For the CDR3, the DNA is TGTGCCACCAGAGAGGGGGCCTCTAATGAAAAACTGTTTTTT. This encodes CATREGASNEKLFF. V usage is TRBV15 and J usage is TRBJ1-4; TRBD1 agrees at 7 bases. The germline V gene encodes CDR1 LNHNV and CDR2 YYDKDF (reference sequence). V lost 6 bases to trimming and J lost 3 bases; unmatched junction nucleotides: 4. The CDR3 consists of 14 residues.

J is TRBJ1-2 and V is TRBV27; D is possibly TRBD1 (5 bases). In germline, CDR1 is MNHEY, CDR2 SMNVEV (reference sequence). The CDR3 covers 13 residues. V shed 6 bases and J shed 10 bases, with 18 bases lying between them. The CDR3 coding sequence is TGTGCCAGCAGATCCCCCGTGGGGCATGACTACACCTTC. This encodes CASRSPVGHDYTF.

This clone was found once. The chain employs TRBV24-1 and TRBJ2-1, with TRBD2 matching over 7 bases. The CDR3 runs to 12 residues. Germline V CDR1 and CDR2: KGHDR, SFDVKD. The V gene end was trimmed by 9 bases and the J gene end by 5 bases; junction bases not matched to a gene: 3. Written as DNA, the CDR3 is TGTGCCACCGGGGGGGAGGACAATGAGCAGTTCTTC. Protein sequence: CATGGEDNEQFF.

J is TRBJ2-3 and V is TRBV27; a weak D match, TRBD2 (6 bases). The V and J ends lost 0 bases and 9 bases respectively, with 16 bases between them. The CDR3 runs to 15 residues. Germline V gene data show CDR1 as MNHEY and CDR2 as SMNVEV (reference sequence). The CDR3, as DNA: TGTGCCAGCAGTTTATCGCCTAGCGACCCCGCCACGCAGTATTTT. Encoded protein: CASSLSPSDPATQYF.